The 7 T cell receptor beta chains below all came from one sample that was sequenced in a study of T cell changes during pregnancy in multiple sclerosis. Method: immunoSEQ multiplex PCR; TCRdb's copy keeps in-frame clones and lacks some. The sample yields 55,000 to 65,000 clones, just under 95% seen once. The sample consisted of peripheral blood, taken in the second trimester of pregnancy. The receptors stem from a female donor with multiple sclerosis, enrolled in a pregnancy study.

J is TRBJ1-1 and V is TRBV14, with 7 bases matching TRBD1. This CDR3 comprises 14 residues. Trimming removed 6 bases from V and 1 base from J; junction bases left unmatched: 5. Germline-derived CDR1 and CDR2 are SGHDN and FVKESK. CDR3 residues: CASSRRGPNTEAFF. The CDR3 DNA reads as TGTGCCAGCAGTAGGAGGGGGCCGAACACTGAAGCTTTCTTT.

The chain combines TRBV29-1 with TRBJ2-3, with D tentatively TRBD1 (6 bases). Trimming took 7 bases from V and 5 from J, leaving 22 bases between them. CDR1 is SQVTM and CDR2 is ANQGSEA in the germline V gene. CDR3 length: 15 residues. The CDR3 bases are TGCAGCGCCCCCGGGCAGGGGTTGACCGGAGATACGCAGTATTTT. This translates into CSAPGQGLTGDTQYF.

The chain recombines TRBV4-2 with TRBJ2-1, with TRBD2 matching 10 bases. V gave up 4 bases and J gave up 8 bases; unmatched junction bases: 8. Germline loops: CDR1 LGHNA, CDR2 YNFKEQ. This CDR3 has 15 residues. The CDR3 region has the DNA TGTGCCAGCAGCCCCGGACTAGCGGCAAGCGATGAGCAGTTCTTC. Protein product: CASSPGLAASDEQFF.

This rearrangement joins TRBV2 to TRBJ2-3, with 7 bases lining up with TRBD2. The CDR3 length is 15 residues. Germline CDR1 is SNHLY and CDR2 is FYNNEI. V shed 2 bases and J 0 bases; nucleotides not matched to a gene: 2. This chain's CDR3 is CASSERAGSTDTQYF. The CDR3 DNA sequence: TGTGCCAGCAGTGAAAGAGCGGGGAGCACAGATACGCAGTATTTT.

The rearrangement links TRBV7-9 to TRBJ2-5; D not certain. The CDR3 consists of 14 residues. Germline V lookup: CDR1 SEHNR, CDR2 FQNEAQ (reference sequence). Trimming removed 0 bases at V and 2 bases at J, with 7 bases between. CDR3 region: CASSLAREQETQYF. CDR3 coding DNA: TGTGCCAGCAGCTTAGCGCGAGAGCAAGAGACCCAGTACTTC.

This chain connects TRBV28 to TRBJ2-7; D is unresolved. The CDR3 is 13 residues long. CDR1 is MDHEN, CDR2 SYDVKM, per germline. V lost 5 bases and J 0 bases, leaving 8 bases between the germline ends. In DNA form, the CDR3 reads TGTGCCAGCAGTCTTTCAGTCTCCTACGAGCAGTACTTC. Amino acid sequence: CASSLSVSYEQYF.

CDR3 DNA sequence: TGTGCCAGTAGTCCCGGGACAGGGGAGACCCAGTACTTC. It encodes CASSPGTGETQYF. V usage is TRBV19 and J usage is TRBJ2-5; 9 nucleotides match TRBD1. The CDR3 has 13 amino acids. V lost 5 bases, J lost 5 bases, and 3 bases stayed unmatched. From germline, CDR1 is LNHDA and CDR2 SQIVND (reference sequence).